The 17 T cell receptor beta chains below come from one sample, sequenced in a study of blood T cells in healthy people across ages. The second PCR ran roughly 7 to 11 cycles with a sample-barcoded 5' primer and J-beta primers. TCRdb re-derived calls from the 5' RACE reads in MiXCR, one entry per CDR3 protein. The sample gives about 780,000 distinct CDR3 sequences, about a quarter of which show up once; around 2.9% is in the top ten. These same data were also listed under a study on T cells of mothers and their children.

Sequenced input: blood. The source of these receptors is a boy aged 5-17 years in good health.

J is TRBJ2-5 and V is TRBV19, with TRBD2 as a possible D gene (5 bases). The length of the CDR3 is 11 residues. Germline CDR1 and CDR2: LNHDA and SQIVND (reference sequence). Trimming stripped 6 bases from V and 4 bases from J, with 6 bases between. The CDR3 DNA follows: TGTGCCAGTAGGGGAGCAGAGACCCAGTACTTC. Protein sequence: CASRGAETQYF.

This clonotype was observed a handful of times. The chain carries TRBV28 and TRBJ2-5; 8 nucleotides line up with TRBD2. With the DNA end fitting TRBJ2-1 better, the J assignment may be wrong. There are 15 residues in the CDR3. Germline lookup yields CDR1 MDHEN and CDR2 SYDVKM. Here the CDR3 reads CASSSRLAPHHEQFF. CDR3 nucleotides: TGTGCCAGCAGTTCCAGACTAGCGCCCCATCATGAGCAGTTCTTC.

This clonotype appeared a few times. This chain links TRBV20-1 with TRBJ2-1; 10 bases are shared with TRBD2. The CDR3 contains 14 residues. Germline V gene data show CDR1 as DFQATT and CDR2 as SNEGSKA (reference sequence). The V and J ends lost 6 bases and 6 bases, in that order; junction bases with no gene match: 8. CDR3 amino acids: CSAALAGSPNEQFF. Here the CDR3 DNA reads TGCAGTGCAGCACTAGCGGGGAGCCCCAATGAGCAGTTCTTC.

The DNA of the CDR3 is TGTGCCAGCAGCAAAGCGGGGCCTCAAGAGACCCAGTACTTC. As protein: CASSKAGPQETQYF. This chain joins TRBV21-1 and TRBJ2-5; TRBD2, the table's D call, lacks a check against the DNA. TRBV21-1 is a known pseudogene. This CDR3 is built from 14 residues.

Here the CDR3 reads CASSQDSRGAYEQYF. DNA for the CDR3: TGTGCCAGCAGCCAAGATAGCCGGGGGGCGTACGAGCAGTACTTC. The chain has TRBV3-1 and TRBJ2-7, with a weak D call TRBD2 (7 bases). CDR3 size: 15 residues. CDR1 is LGHDT, CDR2 YNNKEL, per germline (reference sequence). The germline V and J ends were trimmed by 0 bases and 4 bases, with 13 bases remaining between them.

The DNA of the CDR3 is TGTGCCATCGGATGGACAGGGGAATTGAGGGAGCAGTACTTC. Translating gives CAIGWTGELREQYF. The V call is TRBV10-3, the J call TRBJ2-7, with 9 bases fitting TRBD1. This CDR3 comprises 14 residues. Trimming at V came to 8 bases and at J to 7 bases, leaving 12 bases not matched to a gene. Germline V CDR1 and CDR2: ENHRY, SYGVKD.

Ten or more counts support this clonotype. The chain is built from TRBV2 and TRBJ2-5; 7 nucleotides agree with TRBD2. V shed 8 bases and J 4 bases; nucleotides not matched to a gene: 10. CDR1 and CDR2 (germline): SNHLY, FYNNEI. This CDR3 has 14 residues. This CDR3 is CASGGEIRRETQYF. In nucleotides, the CDR3 is TGTGCCAGCGGGGGGGAGATTCGCCGAGAGACCCAGTACTTC. The full variable domain, with the rest looked up from reference TRBV2 and TRBJ2-5, is EPEVTQTPSHQVTQMGQEVILRCVPISNHLYFYWYRQILGQKVEFLVSFYNNEISEKSEIFDDQFSVERPDGSNFTLKIRSTKLEDSAMYFCASGGEIRRETQYFGPGTRLLVL.

This chain uses TRBV7-2 with TRBJ1-2, with D unresolved. The V gene lost 2 bases and the J gene lost 1 base, with 11 bases spanning the gap. Looked up from germline, CDR1 is SGHTA and CDR2 is FQGNSA. The CDR3 loop spans 15 amino acids. In DNA form, the CDR3 reads TGTGCCAGCAGCTTATCAAAAGGAATTAACTATGGCTACACCTTC. This codes for CASSLSKGINYGYTF.

A few counts support this clonotype. The gene calls are TRBV3-1 and TRBJ2-4; D is unclear. Trimming took 4 bases from V and 0 from J, leaving 10 bases between them. Germline V gives CDR1 LGHDT, CDR2 YNNKEL (reference sequence). This CDR3 contains 15 residues. This chain's CDR3 is CASSPTVLAKNIQYF. As DNA, the CDR3 is TGTGCCAGCAGCCCCACCGTACTAGCCAAAAACATTCAGTACTTC.

The rearrangement joins TRBV27 to TRBJ2-7; a possible D gene is TRBD2 (6 bases). The DNA end is more similar to TRBJ2-5, so the J call may be wrong. Germline CDR1 MNHEY, CDR2 SMNVEV (reference sequence). This CDR3 spans 16 amino acids. CDR3 sequence: CASSFGRGHLQETQYF. CDR3 DNA sequence: TGTGCCAGCAGTTTCGGGCGGGGCCATTTACAAGAGACCCAGTACTTC.

The chain employs TRBV11-2 and TRBJ2-5, with 9 bases identical to TRBD2. The J call may not be correct, given that the DNA end is closer to TRBJ2-7. This CDR3 spans 16 amino acids. Germline V gives CDR1 SGHAT, CDR2 FQNNGV. CDR3 in amino acids: CASSLRGSGGGYEQYF. Written as DNA, the CDR3 is TGTGCCAGCAGCTTGAGAGGTAGCGGGGGCGGCTACGAGCAGTACTTC.

CDR3 sequence: CASSDSSKNIQYF. In DNA, the CDR3 is TGTGCCAGCAGTGATAGCAGTAAAAACATTCAGTACTTC. The genes are TRBV2 and TRBJ2-4, with unresolved D. The CDR3 totals 13 residues. The germline V and J ends were trimmed by 3 bases and 4 bases, with 7 bases remaining between them. Germline CDR1 reads SNHLY; CDR2 reads FYNNEI.

The chain is built from TRBV11-2 and TRBJ2-7, with D perhaps TRBD2 (6 bases). Per germline, CDR1 SGHAT and CDR2 FQNNGV. This CDR3 region has 17 residues. V lost 0 bases and J lost 7, with 22 bases in between. In DNA, the CDR3 is TGTGCCAGCAGCTTAGAGGTTTCGGGGGTTCAGGCTTCGGAGCAGTACTTC. Translation: CASSLEVSGVQASEQYF.

The rearrangement uses TRBV28 and TRBJ1-2; D might be TRBD1 (5 bases). The V gene lost 1 base and the J gene lost 2 bases, with 11 bases spanning the gap. Germline V gene data show CDR1 as MDHEN and CDR2 as SYDVKM. The CDR3 is 15 residues long. The CDR3 region has the DNA TGTGCCAGCAGTTTATCGGGGGTTTCGAACTATGGCTACACCTTC. Translated: CASSLSGVSNYGYTF.

This clonotype was seen only a few times. V is TRBV7-3 and J is TRBJ2-3; 11 bases map to TRBD1. Losses at the gene ends were 5 bases for V and 3 bases for J; bases not matched to a gene: 1. The germline CDR1 and CDR2 sequences are SGHTA and FQGTGA. This CDR3 spans 14 amino acids. CDR3 loop: CASSGQGATDTQYF. CDR3 nucleotide sequence: TGTGCCAGCAGCGGACAGGGGGCAACAGATACGCAGTATTTT.

The chain is built from TRBV25-1 and TRBJ2-5; weak D call: TRBD1 (5 bases). The V end was cut by 10 bases, the J end by 0 bases, with 12 bases between. Germline V gene lookup returns CDR1 MGHDK and CDR2 SYGVNS. The CDR3 has 13 amino acids. In nucleotides, the CDR3 is TGTGCCATCGGAGACAGCGACCAAGAGACCCAGTACTTC. It specifies CAIGDSDQETQYF.

This clonotype was observed a few times. The gene calls are TRBV29-1 and TRBJ2-7; 9 bases match TRBD1. The trim removed 3 bases at V and 11 bases at J, leaving 5 bases unmatched. Germline assignment: CDR1 SQVTM and CDR2 ANQGSEA. The CDR3 spans 11 residues. The CDR3 sequence is CSVEVDRGEYF. In DNA, the CDR3 is TGCAGCGTTGAGGTCGACAGGGGGGAGTACTTC.